This T cell receptor beta chain came from a study of cytomegalovirus exposure and HLA in healthy donors. Study-level background: Genetic ancestry analysis placed around four fifths of the 350 to 500 donors that were genotyped in the Caucasian-associated cluster.

V dropped 4 bases and J dropped 2 bases, with 16 bases sitting between them. The CDR3 contains 16 residues. The germline CDR1 and CDR2 sequences are KGHSH and LQKENI. The PCR made use of 60 Vbeta and 13 Jbeta primers. Libraries were prepared by immunoSEQ multiplex PCR; TCRdb keeps only in-frame clonotypes and omits some of them. This sample has roughly 200,000 clones; around 84% occur once, and the top ten carry approximately 3.6%. Study outcomes and limitations: Most subjects' HLA-A and HLA-B alleles were reportedly predicted from TCR beta sequences.

In its sample, this clone was seen many times. As yet, its antigen is unknown. The sequence came from a man in his forties or fifties in good health and CMV-seropositive. The sequencing sample was made of PBMCs. The rearrangement joins TRBV18 to TRBJ2-3; TRBD2 is a possible D gene (5 bases). The CDR3 coding sequence is TGTGCCAGCTCACACACCGGGAACCCGATCACAGATACGCAGTATTTT. It codes for CASSHTGNPITDTQYF.